These T cell receptor beta chains were read from a single sample in a study of blood T cell repertoires in COVID-19. The protocol was immunoSEQ multiplex PCR, while the TCRdb copy is restricted to in-frame clones and leaves out a portion. The repertoire holds about 45,000 clones, with around 80% as singletons. The sample comprised peripheral blood. Every receptor here comes from a man between 65 and 79 years old with acute or convalescent COVID-19. Each CDR3 is given with its conserved first and last residue. The D gene is left open where the match is weak. Clone size is stated in some rows and not others, as once, few, many or a class when expanded.

j_call: TRBJ2-5; clone_size: .; d_call: .; v_call: TRBV7-3; cdr3_nt: TGTGCCAGCAGCGACCGGGGCCAAGAGACCCAGTACTTC; cdr3_aa: CASSDRGQETQYF
j_call: TRBJ2-2; clone_size: .; d_call: TRBD2; v_call: TRBV6-4; cdr3_nt: TGTGCCACCACTAGCGGGGAGAACACCGGGGAGCTGTTTTTT; cdr3_aa: CATTSGENTGELFF
j_call: TRBJ2-2; clone_size: .; d_call: TRBD2; v_call: TRBV7-9; cdr3_nt: TGTGCCAGCAGCCCCCGCCGGCTAGCGGGGGGGCCCGGCACCGGGGAGCTGTTTTTT; cdr3_aa: CASSPRRLAGGPGTGELFF
j_call: TRBJ1-6; clone_size: .; d_call: TRBD1; v_call: TRBV28; cdr3_nt: TGTGCCAGCATTGCGGGACAGGGAGTCAATTCACCCCTCCACTTT; cdr3_aa: CASIAGQGVNSPLHF
j_call: TRBJ2-1; clone_size: .; d_call: TRBD2; v_call: TRBV2; cdr3_nt: TGTGCCAGCAGTGGACTAGCGTCCTACAATGAGCAGTTCTTC; cdr3_aa: CASSGLASYNEQFF
j_call: TRBJ1-4; clone_size: few; d_call: .; v_call: TRBV19; cdr3_nt: TGTGCCAGTAGTACTGCTAAGGGGGAAAAACTGTTTTTT; cdr3_aa: CASSTAKGEKLFF
j_call: TRBJ2-7; clone_size: .; d_call: .; v_call: TRBV21-1; cdr3_nt: TGTGCCAGCAGCAAAGATAGTATCGAGGGGGTGGCCGAGCAGTACTTC; cdr3_aa: CASSKDSIEGVAEQYF
j_call: TRBJ2-3; clone_size: .; d_call: .; v_call: TRBV7-3; cdr3_nt: TGTGCCAGCAGCTTTGGACAGTACACAGATACGCAGTATTTT; cdr3_aa: CASSFGQYTDTQYF
j_call: TRBJ1-6; clone_size: .; d_call: TRBD1; v_call: TRBV5-4; cdr3_nt: TGTGCCAGCAGCACCTCAGGGGGCAGAAGTAATTCACCCCTCCACTTT; cdr3_aa: CASSTSGGRSNSPLHF
j_call: TRBJ2-6; clone_size: .; d_call: .; v_call: TRBV2; cdr3_nt: TGTGCCACCCGGGGGTTCTCCTCTGGGGCCAACGTCCTGACTTTC; cdr3_aa: CATRGFSSGANVLTF
j_call: TRBJ1-5; clone_size: medium-sized; d_call: TRBD1; v_call: TRBV19; cdr3_nt: TGTGCCAGTAGTATCACAGGGGGGTCGGGGCAGCCCCAGCATTTT; cdr3_aa: CASSITGGSGQPQHF
j_call: TRBJ1-4; clone_size: .; d_call: .; v_call: TRBV6-5; cdr3_nt: TGTGCCAGCAGCTCCACCCGGGCAACTAATGAAAAACTGTTTTTT; cdr3_aa: CASSSTRATNEKLFF
j_call: TRBJ1-1; clone_size: .; d_call: .; v_call: TRBV4-1; cdr3_nt: TGCGCCAGCAGCCAAGTCACAGGGAGGGACACTGAAGCTTTCTTT; cdr3_aa: CASSQVTGRDTEAFF
j_call: TRBJ2-2; clone_size: .; d_call: .; v_call: TRBV5-3; cdr3_nt: TGTGCCAGAAGCTTAACTACCGAAGGGGGACCGAACACCGGGGAGCTGTTTTTT; cdr3_aa: CARSLTTEGGPNTGELFF
j_call: TRBJ1-1; clone_size: .; d_call: TRBD1; v_call: TRBV3-1/TRBV3-2; cdr3_nt: TGTGCCAGCAGCCAAGGGGCGGCAGGGGGAGGAGTAGCTTTCTTT; cdr3_aa: CASSQGAAGGGVAFF
j_call: TRBJ2-3; clone_size: .; d_call: TRBD1; v_call: TRBV10-2; cdr3_nt: TGCGCCAGCAATAAGGGGGCTGGAACAGATACGCAGTATTTT; cdr3_aa: CASNKGAGTDTQYF
j_call: TRBJ2-1; clone_size: .; d_call: TRBD2; v_call: TRBV11-1; cdr3_nt: TGTGCCAGCAGCCGCCCGGGACTAGCGGGGGTAAATGAGCAGTTCTTC; cdr3_aa: CASSRPGLAGVNEQFF
j_call: TRBJ1-5; clone_size: .; d_call: .; v_call: TRBV4-1; cdr3_nt: TGCGCCAGCAGCCAGGTTTGGGGGGAGAAGCAGCCCCAGCATTTT; cdr3_aa: CASSQVWGEKQPQHF
j_call: TRBJ1-1; clone_size: .; d_call: .; v_call: TRBV11-2; cdr3_nt: TGTGCCAGCAGCTTAGATCTAATCAGGATGAACACTGAAGCTTTCTTT; cdr3_aa: CASSLDLIRMNTEAFF
j_call: TRBJ1-3; clone_size: .; d_call: .; v_call: TRBV30; cdr3_nt: TGTGCCTGGAGTGTGTCGGGGGCTGGAAACACCATATATTTT; cdr3_aa: CAWSVSGAGNTIYF
j_call: TRBJ1-2; clone_size: .; d_call: TRBD1; v_call: TRBV3-1/TRBV3-2; cdr3_nt: TGTGCCAGCAGTCTTCCGAATCCAGGGGGATATGGCTACACCTTC; cdr3_aa: CASSLPNPGGYGYTF
j_call: TRBJ1-3; clone_size: .; d_call: TRBD1; v_call: TRBV5-1; cdr3_nt: TGCGCCAGCAGCGACAGGGGATCAGGAAACACCATATATTTT; cdr3_aa: CASSDRGSGNTIYF
j_call: TRBJ2-7; clone_size: few; d_call: TRBD1; v_call: TRBV7-9; cdr3_nt: TGTGCCAGCAGCAACGCCCATTCAGGGGGCTGGGTCGAGCAGTACTTC; cdr3_aa: CASSNAHSGGWVEQYF
j_call: TRBJ2-7; clone_size: .; d_call: TRBD1; v_call: TRBV19; cdr3_nt: TGTGCCAGTATCTATGGTGGGGACAGGGGGTACCACTTC; cdr3_aa: CASIYGGDRGYHF
j_call: TRBJ1-3; clone_size: .; d_call: .; v_call: TRBV19; cdr3_nt: TGTGCCACCGGGTCCTCTGGAAACACCATATATTTT; cdr3_aa: CATGSSGNTIYF
j_call: TRBJ1-2; clone_size: .; d_call: TRBD1; v_call: TRBV29-1; cdr3_nt: TGCAGCGTCCGGACAGGGGGGCGCCGTGGGGATGGCTACACCTTC; cdr3_aa: CSVRTGGRRGDGYTF
j_call: TRBJ1-1; clone_size: once; d_call: TRBD1; v_call: TRBV7-9; cdr3_nt: TGTGCCAGCAGCTTTGCAGGGGGCACTGAAGCTTTCTTT; cdr3_aa: CASSFAGGTEAFF
j_call: TRBJ2-3; clone_size: once; d_call: TRBD1; v_call: TRBV18; cdr3_nt: TGTGCCAGCTTCTCAGGACAGGGATTCACAGATACGCAGTATTTT; cdr3_aa: CASFSGQGFTDTQYF
j_call: TRBJ1-4; clone_size: once; d_call: .; v_call: TRBV4-1; cdr3_nt: TGCGCCAGCAGCCAAGATGTATTGCGAGAAAAACTGTTTTTT; cdr3_aa: CASSQDVLREKLFF
j_call: TRBJ1-2; clone_size: .; d_call: TRBD1; v_call: TRBV19; cdr3_nt: TGTGCCAGTAGTATGGACAGGGTATTTGGGTATGGCTACACCTTC; cdr3_aa: CASSMDRVFGYGYTF
j_call: TRBJ1-2; clone_size: .; d_call: .; v_call: TRBV4-3; cdr3_nt: TGCGCCAGCAGCCAAGATTTTGATAGTCCGGGGATCCTTGGCTACACCTTC; cdr3_aa: CASSQDFDSPGILGYTF
j_call: TRBJ1-1; clone_size: few; d_call: TRBD1; v_call: TRBV10-3; cdr3_nt: TGTGCCATCAGCCCGACAGGGGGAACCACTGAAGCTTTCTTT; cdr3_aa: CAISPTGGTTEAFF
j_call: TRBJ2-3; clone_size: .; d_call: .; v_call: TRBV2; cdr3_nt: TGTGCCAGCAGTGAAGTTTCAGGCAGCACAGATACGCAGTATTTT; cdr3_aa: CASSEVSGSTDTQYF
j_call: TRBJ2-3; clone_size: .; d_call: TRBD2; v_call: TRBV9; cdr3_nt: TGTGCCAGCAGCGTAGTAGCGGGAGGCGCAGATACGCAGTATTTT; cdr3_aa: CASSVVAGGADTQYF
j_call: TRBJ2-7; clone_size: .; d_call: TRBD2; v_call: TRBV6-5; cdr3_nt: TGTGCCAGCAATAGCGGGGGGTTTGGCGAGCAGTACTTC; cdr3_aa: CASNSGGFGEQYF
j_call: TRBJ2-7; clone_size: .; d_call: TRBD1; v_call: TRBV4-1; cdr3_nt: TGCGCCAGCAGCCAAGGGGGGACAGATCCTTCCTACGAGCAGTACTTC; cdr3_aa: CASSQGGTDPSYEQYF
j_call: TRBJ2-5; clone_size: many; d_call: TRBD2; v_call: TRBV4-2; cdr3_nt: TGTGCCAGCAGCCAAGAGCGGGGGGGCCAAGAGACCCAGTACTTC; cdr3_aa: CASSQERGGQETQYF
j_call: TRBJ1-1; clone_size: .; d_call: .; v_call: TRBV6-1; cdr3_nt: TGTGCCAGCAGTGATCCTCCGGGGTTGCAAGCTTTCTTT; cdr3_aa: CASSDPPGLQAFF
j_call: TRBJ2-6; clone_size: .; d_call: TRBD2; v_call: TRBV7-2; cdr3_nt: TGTGCCAGCAGCCGCGGGGGGGCTGGGGCCAACGTCCTGACTTTC; cdr3_aa: CASSRGGAGANVLTF
j_call: TRBJ1-2; clone_size: .; d_call: TRBD1; v_call: TRBV9; cdr3_nt: TGTGCCAGCAGCGCTAACAGGGGAAGGAATGGCTACACCTTC; cdr3_aa: CASSANRGRNGYTF
j_call: TRBJ2-3; clone_size: .; d_call: .; v_call: TRBV4-3; cdr3_nt: TGCGCCAGCAGCCCAAGTTATCAGGGAACAGATACGCAGTATTTT; cdr3_aa: CASSPSYQGTDTQYF
j_call: TRBJ2-3; clone_size: .; d_call: .; v_call: TRBV7-6; cdr3_nt: TGTGCCAGCAGCTTCCTCCCCGGGGGGCACGATACGCAGTATTTT; cdr3_aa: CASSFLPGGHDTQYF
j_call: TRBJ1-1; clone_size: .; d_call: .; v_call: TRBV19; cdr3_nt: TGTGCCAGTAAGAACAGTTTGAACACTGAAGCTTTCTTT; cdr3_aa: CASKNSLNTEAFF
j_call: TRBJ1-2; clone_size: .; d_call: TRBD1; v_call: TRBV7-9; cdr3_nt: TGTGCCAGCAGCCAGGGGGACGGTCCCTATGGCTACACCTTC; cdr3_aa: CASSQGDGPYGYTF
j_call: TRBJ1-1; clone_size: .; d_call: TRBD1; v_call: TRBV29-1; cdr3_nt: TGCAGCGTTGAAGACGACAGGGGCAACACTGAAGCTTTCTTT; cdr3_aa: CSVEDDRGNTEAFF
j_call: TRBJ1-6; clone_size: .; d_call: .; v_call: TRBV19; cdr3_nt: TGTGCCAGCCTAGAACAACAGGGAGCGACACCCCTCCACTTT; cdr3_aa: CASLEQQGATPLHF
j_call: TRBJ1-5; clone_size: .; d_call: .; v_call: TRBV9; cdr3_nt: TGTGCCAGCAGCGTGACCCCGGACAACCAGCCCCAGCATTTT; cdr3_aa: CASSVTPDNQPQHF
j_call: TRBJ2-1; clone_size: few; d_call: .; v_call: TRBV6-5; cdr3_nt: TGTGCCAGCAGTTACTCGGTTAGCAATGAGCAGTTCTTC; cdr3_aa: CASSYSVSNEQFF
j_call: TRBJ2-1; clone_size: few; d_call: .; v_call: TRBV15; cdr3_nt: TGTGCCACCAGCAGTAGAGACACGTACAATGAGCAGTTCTTC; cdr3_aa: CATSSRDTYNEQFF
j_call: TRBJ2-7; clone_size: .; d_call: TRBD1; v_call: TRBV3-1/TRBV3-2; cdr3_nt: TGTGCCAGCACCGGACAGGGGTCCGACGAGCAGTACTTC; cdr3_aa: CASTGQGSDEQYF
j_call: TRBJ1-4; clone_size: once; d_call: TRBD1; v_call: TRBV2; cdr3_nt: TGTGCCAGCAGCGATGACAGGGGGTCGGAGGAAAAACTGTTTTTT; cdr3_aa: CASSDDRGSEEKLFF
j_call: TRBJ1-6; clone_size: .; d_call: TRBD1; v_call: TRBV5-6; cdr3_nt: TGTGCCAGCAGCTTGGCTGTTAGGACAGGAGTTTCACCCCTCCACTTT; cdr3_aa: CASSLAVRTGVSPLHF
j_call: TRBJ1-3; clone_size: .; d_call: .; v_call: TRBV18; cdr3_nt: TGTGCCAGCTCACCTCGTAAGGGGGACGTCCTAAACACCATATATTTT; cdr3_aa: CASSPRKGDVLNTIYF
j_call: TRBJ2-3; clone_size: medium-sized; d_call: .; v_call: TRBV11-2; cdr3_nt: TGTGCCAGCAGCTCGAATTCTCAGGGCATCGCAGATACGCAGTATTTT; cdr3_aa: CASSSNSQGIADTQYF
j_call: TRBJ1-4; clone_size: .; d_call: .; v_call: TRBV19; cdr3_nt: TGTGCCAGTATGACGCCAGCGTCAACTAATGAAAAACTGTTTTTT; cdr3_aa: CASMTPASTNEKLFF
j_call: TRBJ2-5; clone_size: .; d_call: .; v_call: TRBV25-1; cdr3_nt: TGTGCCAGCAGGGAGACGGGGGTCCAAGAGACCCAGTACTTC; cdr3_aa: CASRETGVQETQYF
j_call: TRBJ2-4; clone_size: .; d_call: .; v_call: TRBV28; cdr3_nt: TGTGCCAGCAGTTTACAGGGGATGGCCAAAAACATTCAGTACTTC; cdr3_aa: CASSLQGMAKNIQYF
j_call: TRBJ2-7; clone_size: .; d_call: TRBD1; v_call: TRBV5-6; cdr3_nt: TGTGCCAGCAGCCTTCAGGGGGCTGGCTACGAGCAGTACTTC; cdr3_aa: CASSLQGAGYEQYF